These 21 T cell receptor beta chains were sequenced from one sample in a study of T cells in Graves' hyperthyroidism and ophthalmopathy. Researchers took RNA transcripts and amplified the TCR beta CDR3 regions from them. First-round RT-PCR with HTBI primers amplified the TCR CDR3 region. Each CDR3 protein is one row after TCRdb ran MiXCR on the multiplex PCR reads. The sample includes approximately 370,000 distinct CDR3 sequences, 15% seen only once; the top ten take about 33%. The specimen sequenced was blood. The receptor set was obtained from a young woman with Graves' hyperthyroidism.

V is TRBV20-1 and J is TRBJ1-6, with D tentatively TRBD1 (5 bases). Trimming took off 4 bases at V and 10 bases at J, with 14 bases between the two ends. Germline-derived CDR1 and CDR2 are DFQATT and SNEGSKA (reference sequence). CDR3 length: 13 residues. In DNA, the CDR3 is TGCAGTGCTAACGTCAGGGCCGGGTCACCCCTCCACTTT. Protein product: CSANVRAGSPLHF.

This clonotype was seen a handful of times. Here the CDR3 reads CASSFPGPAGEGRVGELFF. The CDR3 DNA reads TGCGCCAGCAGCTTCCCGGGACCGGCGGGAGAAGGAAGGGTCGGGGAGCTGTTTTTT. V gene TRBV5-1 combines with J gene TRBJ2-2; 7 positions match TRBD2. In germline, CDR1 is SGHRS, CDR2 YFSETQ. J gave up 7 bases and V 2 bases, and 20 bases lay outside the gene matches. This CDR3 is 19 amino acids long. Full variable domain (rest looked up from reference TRBV5-1 and TRBJ2-2): KAGVTQTPRYLIKTRGQQVTLSCSPISGHRSVSWYQQTPGQGLQFLFEYFSETQRNKGNFPGRFSGRQFSNSRSEMNVSTLELGDSALYLCASSFPGPAGEGRVGELFFGEGSRLTVL.

Note on this clonotype: A much larger clone sits a single nucleotide away, making a read error possible. This rearrangement joins TRBV28 to TRBJ1-6; the D gene is possibly TRBD1 (6 bases). Per germline, CDR1 MDHEN and CDR2 SYDVKM. The CDR3 runs 14 residues. The CDR3 nucleotides are TGTGCCAGCATCGCACCAGGGAGGGGGTCACCCCCCCACTTT. As protein: CASIAPGRGSPPHF.

This clonotype was detected only a few times. This chain links TRBV28 with TRBJ1-5, with no clear D. The CDR3 is 14 amino acids. Germline V gene data show CDR1 as MDHEN and CDR2 as SYDVKM. This CDR3 reads CAISREGINQPQHF. In DNA, the CDR3 is TGTGCTATAAGTCGGGAGGGAATCAATCAGCCCCAGCATTTT.

This clonotype was seen at least ten times. This sequence joins TRBV20-1 and TRBJ2-2, with D perhaps matching TRBD2 (5 bases). CDR3 length: 14 residues. Trimming took off 1 base at V and 7 bases at J, with 13 bases between the two ends. CDR1 and CDR2 (germline): DFQATT, SNEGSKA (reference sequence). CDR3 nucleotide sequence: TGCAGTGCTAGAGTCGGCGGGTCTAGCGGGGAGCTGTTTTTT. Amino acid sequence: CSARVGGSSGELFF.

V usage is TRBV5-1 and J usage is TRBJ2-1; 13 nucleotides line up with TRBD2. Losses at the gene ends were 5 bases for V and 9 bases for J; bases not matched to a gene: 8. CDR1 is SGHRS and CDR2 is YFSETQ in the germline V gene. The CDR3 runs to 15 residues. The CDR3: CASSPLAGGPSEQFF. Written as DNA, the CDR3 is TGCGCCAGCAGTCCACTAGCGGGAGGGCCTAGTGAGCAGTTCTTC.

This clonotype was observed at least ten times. The chain combines TRBV29-1 with TRBJ2-7; 9 positions match TRBD1. The CDR3 length is 14 residues. The V segment lost 6 bases and the J segment 0 bases; nucleotides outside the gene matches: 6. Germline CDR1 reads SQVTM; CDR2 reads ANQGSEA. The CDR3 coding sequence is TGCAGCGTCGCAGGGACAGGGAGCTCCTACGAGCAGTACTTC. As protein: CSVAGTGSSYEQYF.

This clonotype was found a few times. The V and J genes are TRBV29-1 and TRBJ2-7; possibly TRBD1 for D (6 bases). V lost 4 bases and J lost 5, with 12 bases in between. This CDR3 is built from 12 residues. The germline V gene encodes CDR1 SQVTM and CDR2 ANQGSEA. In DNA, the CDR3 is TGCAGCGTTGCCCAGGGGCGAAACGAGCAGTACTTC. It translates to CSVAQGRNEQYF.

This clonotype was counted a few times. The chain combines TRBV24-1 with TRBJ2-5, with 10 bases identical to TRBD1. Germline CDR1 reads KGHDR; CDR2 reads SFDVKD. The CDR3 extends over 14 amino acids. V gave up 9 bases and J gave up 4 bases; unmatched junction bases: 7. The CDR3 region has the DNA TGTGCCACCGCCCCGGGACAGGGGCGAGAGACCCAGTACTTC. Its protein product is CATAPGQGRETQYF.

This clonotype was observed many times. This chain links TRBV20-1 with TRBJ2-1, with 8 bases lining up with TRBD2. The V gene's germline CDR1 is DFQATT and CDR2 SNEGSKA (reference sequence). This CDR3 is 14 amino acids long. Unmatched junction bases numbered 11, after V lost 4 bases and J lost 9 bases. This chain's CDR3 is CSATSPGGTSEQFF. The CDR3 nucleotides are TGCAGTGCTACCTCGCCGGGAGGGACAAGTGAGCAGTTCTTC.

This clonotype was seen at least ten times. The chain has TRBV20-1 and TRBJ2-7, with D uncertain. The V gene lost 5 bases and the J gene lost 0 bases, with 8 bases spanning the gap. This CDR3 spans 12 amino acids. The germline CDR1 and CDR2 sequences are DFQATT and SNEGSKA (reference sequence). The CDR3, as DNA: TGCAGTGCTCCTCTAAGCTCCTACGAGCAGTACTTC. This codes for CSAPLSSYEQYF.

The chain combines TRBV3-1 with TRBJ2-3, with D perhaps given as TRBD1 or TRBD2 (5 bases each). From germline, CDR1 is LGHDT and CDR2 YNNKEL (reference sequence). The V end was cut by 10 bases, the J end by 2 bases, with 16 bases between. CDR3 size: 14 residues. CDR3: CATRTSRDTDTQYF. For the CDR3, the DNA is TGTGCCACCCGGACATCCCGGGACACAGATACGCAGTATTTT.

In this sample, this clonotype turned up many times. The chain carries TRBV24-1 and TRBJ1-1, with TRBD1 as a possible D gene (6 bases). Germline V gene lookup returns CDR1 KGHDR and CDR2 SFDVKD. V was clipped by 8 bases and J by 0 bases, with 18 bases between them. This CDR3 is 16 amino acids long. CDR3 DNA: TGTGCCACCACATCTGCTACAGGGAGAATGAACACTGAAGCTTTCTTT. The encoded protein is CATTSATGRMNTEAFF.

The sample holds a few counts of this clonotype. The rearrangement links TRBV7-8 to TRBJ2-2; D uncertain. The ends were cut back, 0 bases at V and 4 bases at J, with 3 bases in the middle. This CDR3 contains 13 residues. Per the germline V gene, CDR1 is SGHVS and CDR2 is FQNEAQ. The CDR3 spells CASSLAFTGELFF. CDR3 nucleotides: TGTGCCAGCAGCTTAGCGTTCACCGGGGAGCTGTTTTTT.

The chain is built from TRBV6-1 and TRBJ1-5, with D tentatively TRBD1 (5 bases). The CDR3 has 16 residues. Trimming removed 2 bases from V and 5 bases from J, with 16 bases in between. Germline loops: CDR1 MNHNS, CDR2 SASEGT. The CDR3 DNA reads as TGTGCCAGCAGTGAACATGGGGGGAGTAGGGATCAGCCCCAGCATTTT. Amino acid sequence: CASSEHGGSRDQPQHF.

This clonotype was counted many times. J is TRBJ1-2 and V is TRBV6-1, with TRBD1 as a possible D gene (6 bases). Deletions cut 2 bases from V and 4 bases from J, with 14 bases between. CDR1 and CDR2 (germline): MNHNS, SASEGT. This CDR3 has 15 amino acids. Here the CDR3 reads CASSESGTGIYGYTF. In DNA, the CDR3 is TGTGCCAGCAGTGAAAGTGGTACAGGGATCTATGGCTACACCTTC.

This clonotype came up a few times. The CDR3 DNA sequence: TGCAGTATGATGACAGGGAGGAATGAAAAACTGTTTTTT. It encodes CSMMTGRNEKLFF. The chain employs TRBV20-1 and TRBJ1-4; 7 bases map to TRBD1. CDR3 length equals 13 residues. Germline V CDR1 and CDR2: DFQATT, SNEGSKA (reference sequence). The trim removed 8 bases at V and 5 bases at J, leaving 8 bases unmatched.

The rearrangement uses TRBV5-1 and TRBJ2-2; 9 nucleotides line up with TRBD1. Germline trimming cut 2 bases from V and 6 bases from J; bases unmatched to any gene: 2. The CDR3 has 14 residues. Per the germline V gene, CDR1 is SGHRS and CDR2 is YFSETQ. The CDR3 loop is CASSLQGAAGELFF. CDR3 DNA sequence: TGCGCCAGCAGCTTACAGGGGGCGGCCGGGGAGCTGTTTTTT.

Here the CDR3 DNA reads TGTGCCAGTAGTGCAAACACAGGGAAATTAGAGACCCAGTACTTC. Its protein product is CASSANTGKLETQYF. The chain joins TRBV19 to TRBJ2-5; TRBD1 might be the D (6 bases). Germline assignment: CDR1 LNHDA and CDR2 SQIVND (reference sequence). This CDR3 has 15 residues. Trimming cost V 5 bases and J 4 bases, with 17 bases left between them.

J is TRBJ2-3 and V is TRBV10-2, with 12 bases lining up with TRBD2. Unmatched junction bases numbered 7, after V lost 8 bases and J lost 4 bases. CDR3 length: 15 residues. Germline V gene lookup returns CDR1 WSHSY and CDR2 SAAADI. The CDR3 region has the DNA TGCGCCAGCGGAACTAGCGGGAGGAACCCAGATACGCAGTATTTT. As protein: CASGTSGRNPDTQYF.

Ten or more counts support this clonotype. The V call is TRBV3-1, the J call TRBJ2-2, with 7 bases that match TRBD2. CDR1 and CDR2 from the germline V gene are LGHDT and YNNKEL (reference sequence). J was trimmed by 4 bases and V by 6 bases; bases with no gene match: 5. This CDR3 comprises 14 residues. The CDR3 loop is CASSQTSVTGELFF. As DNA, the CDR3 is TGTGCCAGCAGTCAAACTAGCGTCACCGGGGAGCTGTTTTTT.